This TCR beta chain was recovered during a study of control samples from healthy donors and cancer patients. Sequencing was performed with immunoSEQ multiplex PCR; in TCRdb, only in-frame clones are kept and a portion is missing. The sample has approximately 94,000 clones, roughly 84% seen once. This CDR3 is 16 amino acids long. Germline loops: CDR1 KGHSH, CDR2 LQKENI. V trimming: 6 bases; J trimming: 1 base; junction bases outside the gene matches: 11. Sample: blood. The rearrangement links TRBV18 to TRBJ1-1; TRBD1 aligns across 7 bases. This TCR was sampled from a woman aged 45-65 years in good health. The CDR3: CASSLDRAPRNTEAFF. The CDR3 DNA reads TGTGCCAGCTCCCTAGACAGGGCTCCAAGGAACACTGAAGCTTTCTTT.